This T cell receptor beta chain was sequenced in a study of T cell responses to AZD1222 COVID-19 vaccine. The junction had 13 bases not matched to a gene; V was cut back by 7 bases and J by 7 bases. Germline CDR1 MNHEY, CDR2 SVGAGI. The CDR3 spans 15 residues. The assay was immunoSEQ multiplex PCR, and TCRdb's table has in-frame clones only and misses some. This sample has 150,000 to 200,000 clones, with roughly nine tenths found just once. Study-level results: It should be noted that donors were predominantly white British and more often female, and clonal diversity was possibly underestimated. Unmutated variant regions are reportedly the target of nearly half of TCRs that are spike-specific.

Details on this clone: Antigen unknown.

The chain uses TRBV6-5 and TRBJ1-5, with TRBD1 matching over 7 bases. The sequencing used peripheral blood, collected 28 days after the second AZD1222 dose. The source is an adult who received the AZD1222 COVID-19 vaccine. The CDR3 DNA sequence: TGTGCCAGCACGGAGGGGGCGGCAGGGGGACAGCCCCAGCATTTT. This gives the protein CASTEGAAGGQPQHF.